This TCR beta chain came from a study of CD8+CD57+ T cells in acquired aplastic anemia. The CDR3 consists of 16 residues. Trimming left V 5 bases short and J 3 bases short, with 17 bases between. The germline V gene has CDR1 SGHTS and CDR2 YDEGEE. Patients picked for sequencing had shown CD8+CD57+ cell expansion detected by flow cytometry. On this clonotype itself: Its antigen is not known.

Genomic DNA acted as the template from which TCR beta VDJ combination and CDR3 sequence profiling were carried out. A single record per CDR3 protein comes from TCRdb applying MiXCR to the reads. The sample comprises 160,000 or so distinct CDR3 sequences, 45% to 55% of which are singletons, and roughly 2.8% rests with the top ten. Study-level points and caveats: Patients and controls shared 25 to 35 CD8+ CDR3 sequences, highly expressed in patients. Patients showed no significant difference from controls in CD8+ Simpson's diversity.

This TCR derives from a human donor with aplastic anemia. This rearrangement joins TRBV5-8 to TRBJ2-2; D possibly corresponds to TRBD2 (5 bases). Sequenced: sorted CD4+, CD8+, or CD8+CD57+ T cells (not recorded which) from PBMCs. CDR3 in amino acids: CASSLGGGFYTGELFF. The CDR3, as DNA: TGTGCCAGCAGTTTAGGAGGCGGGTTTTACACCGGGGAGCTGTTTTTT. Full variable domain (rest looked up from reference TRBV5-8 and TRBJ2-2): EAGVTQSPTHLIKTRGQQATLRCSPISGHTSVYWYQQALGLGLQFLLWYDEGEERNRGNFPPRFSGRQFPNYSSELNVNALELEDSALYLCASSLGGGFYTGELFFGEGSRLTVL.